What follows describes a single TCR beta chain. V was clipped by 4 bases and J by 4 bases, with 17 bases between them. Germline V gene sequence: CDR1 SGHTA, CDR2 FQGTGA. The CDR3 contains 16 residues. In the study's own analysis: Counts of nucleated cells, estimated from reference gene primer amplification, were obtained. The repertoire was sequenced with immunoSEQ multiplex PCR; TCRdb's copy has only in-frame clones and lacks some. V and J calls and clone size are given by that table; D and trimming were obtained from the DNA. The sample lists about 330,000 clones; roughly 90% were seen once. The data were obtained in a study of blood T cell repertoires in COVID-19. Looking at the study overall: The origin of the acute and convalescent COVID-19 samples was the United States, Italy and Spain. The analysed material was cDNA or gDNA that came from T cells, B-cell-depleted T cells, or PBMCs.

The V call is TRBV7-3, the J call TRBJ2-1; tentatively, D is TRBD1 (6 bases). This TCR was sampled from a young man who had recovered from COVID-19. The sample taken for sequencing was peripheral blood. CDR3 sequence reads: CASSSTGTVGYNEQFF. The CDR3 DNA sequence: TGTGCCAGCAGCTCCACAGGGACCGTCGGGTACAATGAGCAGTTCTTC. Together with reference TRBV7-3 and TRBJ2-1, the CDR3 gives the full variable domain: GAGVSQTPSNKVTEKGKYVELRCDPISGHTALYWYRQSLGQGPEFLIYFQGTGAADDSGLPNDRFFAVRPEGSVSTLKIQRTERGDSAVYLCASSSTGTVGYNEQFFGPGTRLTVL.